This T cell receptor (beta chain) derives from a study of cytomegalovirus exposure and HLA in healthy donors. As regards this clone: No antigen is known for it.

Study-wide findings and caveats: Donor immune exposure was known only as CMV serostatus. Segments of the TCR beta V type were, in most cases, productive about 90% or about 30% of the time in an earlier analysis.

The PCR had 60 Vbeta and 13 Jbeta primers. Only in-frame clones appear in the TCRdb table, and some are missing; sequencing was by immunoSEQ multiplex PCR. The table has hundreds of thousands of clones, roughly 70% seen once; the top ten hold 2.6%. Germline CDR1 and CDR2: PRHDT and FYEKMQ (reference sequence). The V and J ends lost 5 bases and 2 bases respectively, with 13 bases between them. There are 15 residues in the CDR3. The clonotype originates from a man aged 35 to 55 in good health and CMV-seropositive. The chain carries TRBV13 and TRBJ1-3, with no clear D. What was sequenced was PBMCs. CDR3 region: CASSPTGIPGNTIYF. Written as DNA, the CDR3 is TGTGCCAGCAGCCCCACGGGGATCCCTGGAAACACCATATATTTT.